The 28 T cell receptor beta chains below all came from one sample that was sequenced in a study of OX40 agonist ivuxolimab in advanced cancers. Generated by immunoSEQ multiplex PCR, the TCRdb table keeps only in-frame clones and is missing some. This table holds approximately 54,000 clones, roughly 90% found once. The material was CD4+ or CD8+ T cells sorted from blood, obtained in a trial of the OX40 agonist ivuxolimab. The receptor source for this set is an adult with an advanced solid tumor such as melanoma, head and neck, liver or kidney cancer.

The V gene is TRBV18, the J gene TRBJ2-5; 8 nucleotides align to TRBD1. The germline gives CDR1 KGHSH, CDR2 LQKENI. The V and J ends lost 4 bases and 1 base, in that order; junction bases with no gene match: 2. CDR3 length: 14 amino acids. CDR3 nucleotides: TGTGCCAGCTCACGGGACAGGATCCAAGAGACCCAGTACTTC. It codes for CASSRDRIQETQYF.

The chain joins TRBV6-6 to TRBJ1-5, with D unresolved. The length of the CDR3 is 14 residues. V lost 0 bases and J 0 bases, leaving 3 bases between the germline ends. Per the germline V gene, CDR1 is MNHNY and CDR2 is SVGAGI (reference sequence). In nucleotides, the CDR3 is TGTGCCAGCAGTTACTCGGTTAGCAATCAGCCCCAGCATTTT. It codes for CASSYSVSNQPQHF.

The chain joins TRBV6-6 to TRBJ2-7, with D perhaps TRBD1 (5 bases). The V end lost 2 bases, the J end lost 7 bases, and 9 bases lay between the germline ends. Germline lookup yields CDR1 MNHNY and CDR2 SVGAGI (reference sequence). The CDR3 spans 12 residues. The CDR3 nucleotides are TGTGCCAGCAGTTACAAAGGGGTAGAGCAGTACTTC. Its translation: CASSYKGVEQYF.

The chain couples TRBV28 to TRBJ1-6; D ambiguous. The CDR3 runs 15 residues. Germline V gene lookup returns CDR1 MDHEN and CDR2 SYDVKM. V was shortened by 5 bases and J by 6 bases, with 14 bases between the two germline ends. The DNA for the CDR3 is TGTGCCAGCAGTCTTTTCGGACGGACTAATTCACCCCTCCACTTT. It yields the protein CASSLFGRTNSPLHF.

V usage is TRBV19 and J usage is TRBJ1-3; 7 nucleotides line up with TRBD1. The CDR3 totals 21 residues. The V gene's germline CDR1 is LNHDA and CDR2 SQIVND (reference sequence). V lost 0 bases and J lost 2; bases outside the gene matches: 19. The CDR3 sequence: CASSIDLIGTANSIAGNTIYF. The CDR3 DNA sequence: TGTGCCAGTAGTATAGATCTTATCGGGACAGCAAACTCTATCGCTGGAAACACCATATATTTT.

V and J are TRBV5-1 and TRBJ1-2, with TRBD1 matching over 8 bases. The CDR3 length is 16 residues. The trim removed 1 base at V and 4 bases at J, leaving 9 bases unmatched. Per germline, CDR1 SGHRS and CDR2 YFSETQ. CDR3 amino acids: CASSLPPGQATYGYTF. CDR3 DNA: TGCGCCAGCAGCTTGCCCCCGGGACAGGCGACCTATGGCTACACCTTC.

The chain recombines TRBV7-2 with TRBJ2-7, with a weak D call TRBD2 (6 bases). V lost 3 bases and J lost 0, with 9 bases in between. Looked up from germline, CDR1 is SGHTA and CDR2 is FQGNSA. The CDR3 contains 14 residues. The CDR3 reads CASSFGGDSYEQYF. The CDR3 bases are TGTGCCAGCAGCTTTGGCGGGGACTCCTACGAGCAGTACTTC.

The rearrangement joins TRBV5-6 to TRBJ1-6, with unresolved D. V shed 1 base and J shed 7 bases, with 9 bases lying between them. CDR1 and CDR2 (germline): SGHDT, YYEEEE. The CDR3 spans 14 residues. The chain's CDR3 is CASSLIGGNSPLHF. The DNA for the CDR3 is TGTGCCAGCAGCTTGATCGGAGGGAATTCACCCCTCCACTTT.

The rearrangement links TRBV6-4 to TRBJ1-1; no firm D call. The V gene lost 0 bases and the J gene lost 10 bases, with 9 bases spanning the gap. This CDR3 is 12 amino acids long. CDR1 and CDR2 from the germline V gene are MRHNA and SNTAGT. The CDR3 DNA sequence: TGTGCCAGCAGTGACTCGTACTCCCGAGCTTTCTTT. Translation gives CASSDSYSRAFF.

The chain links TRBV5-8 to TRBJ1-5; the D gene is possibly TRBD1 (6 bases). Germline CDR1 SGHTS, CDR2 YDEGEE. V shed 5 bases and J shed 0 bases, with 18 bases lying between them. This CDR3 has 17 residues. The CDR3 DNA is TGTGCCAGCAGTTACCTCGGGACACAATATAGCAATCAGCCCCAGCATTTT. Encoded protein: CASSYLGTQYSNQPQHF.

The chain is built from TRBV2 and TRBJ2-1, with a tentative D call TRBD2 (5 bases). The V gene lost 5 bases and the J gene lost 9 bases, with 17 bases spanning the gap. The CDR3 loop spans 14 amino acids. The germline V gene encodes CDR1 SNHLY and CDR2 FYNNEI. DNA of the CDR3: TGTGCCAGCAGTCCCGACTACCCCTGGCTTGAGCAGTTCTTC. It codes for CASSPDYPWLEQFF. Full variable domain (missing parts from reference TRBV2 and TRBJ2-1): EPEVTQTPSHQVTQMGQEVILRCVPISNHLYFYWYRQILGQKVEFLVSFYNNEISEKSEIFDDQFSVERPDGSNFTLKIRSTKLEDSAMYFCASSPDYPWLEQFFGPGTRLTVL.

This clone was seen once. The V and J genes are TRBV18 and TRBJ2-1, with TRBD1 as a possible D gene (6 bases). Germline loops: CDR1 KGHSH, CDR2 LQKENI. The CDR3 consists of 12 residues. V was pared by 3 bases and J by 10 bases, with 10 bases between. DNA for the CDR3: TGTGCCAGCTCACCTGGACAGCAGGAGCAGTTCTTC. It codes for CASSPGQQEQFF.

The chain links TRBV19 to TRBJ2-5; 10 positions match TRBD2. With V trimmed by 6 bases and J by 0 bases, 4 bases remained unmatched. The V gene's germline CDR1 is LNHDA and CDR2 SQIVND (reference sequence). The CDR3 is 15 residues long. The CDR3 coding sequence is TGTGCCAGTAGGCATAGCGGGGGGTACCAAGAGACCCAGTACTTC. This gives the protein CASRHSGGYQETQYF. The complete variable domain, with remaining parts taken from reference TRBV19 and TRBJ2-5, reads DGGITQSPKYLFRKEGQNVTLSCEQNLNHDAMYWYRQDPGQGLRLIYYSQIVNDFQKGDIAEGYSVSREKKESFPLTVTSAQKNPTAFYLCASRHSGGYQETQYFGPGTRLLVL.

The chain carries TRBV28 and TRBJ1-1, with 7 positions matching TRBD1. The V segment lost 7 bases and the J segment 0 bases; nucleotides outside the gene matches: 8. CDR3 length equals 15 residues. Germline V gene lookup returns CDR1 MDHEN and CDR2 SYDVKM. In DNA, the CDR3 is TGTGCCAGCACCCCAGCTGACAGGGTGAACACTGAAGCTTTCTTT. This sequence encodes CASTPADRVNTEAFF.

V gene TRBV19 combines with J gene TRBJ1-6; D is ambiguous. CDR1 LNHDA and CDR2 SQIVND come from the germline V gene (reference sequence). Trimming removed 1 base at V and 8 bases at J, with 3 bases between. The CDR3 is made up of 12 amino acids. CDR3 region: CASSIGDSPLHF. The CDR3 region has the DNA TGTGCCAGTAGTATAGGGGATTCACCCCTCCACTTT.

The rearrangement joins TRBV18 to TRBJ2-3; D tentatively reads TRBD1 or TRBD2 (5 bases each). CDR1 and CDR2 (germline): KGHSH, LQKENI. V lost 1 base to trimming and J lost 6 bases, with 17 bases between them. This CDR3 contains 16 residues. The CDR3, as DNA: TGTGCCAGCTCACCACGAGGGGTAGCTCCTGGGGATACGCAGTATTTT. Amino acids: CASSPRGVAPGDTQYF. The full variable domain, its missing parts supplied by reference TRBV18 and TRBJ2-3, is NAGVMQNPRHLVRRRGQEARLRCSPMKGHSHVYWYRQLPEEGLKFMVYLQKENIIDESGMPKERFSAEFPKEGPSILRIQQVVRGDSAAYFCASSPRGVAPGDTQYFGPGTRLTVL.

The chain has TRBV7-3 and TRBJ1-2; weak D call: TRBD1 (5 bases). The CDR3 spans 13 residues. In germline, CDR1 is SGHTA, CDR2 FQGTGA. The V and J ends lost 5 bases and 3 bases respectively, with 10 bases between them. CDR3 nucleotides: TGTGCCAGCAGCCTACCGACAGACTATGGCTACACCTTC. Its protein product is CASSLPTDYGYTF.

The J gene is TRBJ1-3, the V gene TRBV19; the D is unclear. This CDR3 has 13 residues. Germline CDR1 reads LNHDA; CDR2 reads SQIVND (reference sequence). The V and J ends lost 5 bases and 2 bases respectively, with 7 bases between them. This chain's CDR3 is CASSEQAGNTIYF. The CDR3 DNA reads TGTGCCAGTAGTGAGCAGGCTGGAAACACCATATATTTT.

This clone was recorded only once. The chain has TRBV6-5 and TRBJ2-3; 10 bases map to TRBD1. CDR3 length: 14 amino acids. Germline assignment: CDR1 MNHEY and CDR2 SVGAGI. The V and J ends lost 5 bases and 4 bases, in that order; junction bases with no gene match: 3. CDR3 sequence (DNA): TGTGCCAGCAGTGTGGACAGGGGGGCAGATACGCAGTATTTT. This codes for CASSVDRGADTQYF.

The chain links TRBV5-1 to TRBJ1-1; D uncertain. The CDR3 spans 15 residues. Germline V gene data show CDR1 as SGHRS and CDR2 as YFSETQ. V was cut by 4 bases and J by 3 bases, with 16 bases left in between. As DNA, the CDR3 is TGCGCCAGCAGCGCCGTGACGTACGGAGACACTGAAGCTTTCTTT. This gives the protein CASSAVTYGDTEAFF.

This clone showed up just once. The gene calls are TRBV7-9 and TRBJ2-3, with TRBD1 identical over 7 bases. This CDR3 contains 15 residues. V gave up 5 bases and J gave up 1 base; unmatched junction bases: 6. Per germline, CDR1 SEHNR and CDR2 FQNEAQ (reference sequence). The CDR3 bases are TGTGCCAGCAGCAGAGACAGGGTCGGCACAGATACGCAGTATTTT. It encodes CASSRDRVGTDTQYF.

The chain has TRBV10-3 and TRBJ1-5; the D gene is possibly TRBD1 (5 bases). The CDR3 is 14 residues long. Germline-derived CDR1 and CDR2 are ENHRY and SYGVKD. V was trimmed by 11 bases and J by 3 bases, leaving 17 bases between them. CDR3 in DNA: TGTGCCTCCCGACAGACTGACGCCAATCAGCCCCAGCATTTT. Encoded protein: CASRQTDANQPQHF.

The rearrangement links TRBV5-1 to TRBJ2-7; 10 bases line up with TRBD1. J was trimmed by 2 bases and V by 4 bases; bases with no gene match: 12. The CDR3 sequence is 17 residues long. CDR1 is SGHRS and CDR2 is YFSETQ in the germline V gene. The CDR3 DNA reads as TGCGCCAGCAGCGTAATCCCCGGGACAGGGGTTACCTACGAGCAGTACTTC. Encoded protein: CASSVIPGTGVTYEQYF.

The chain has TRBV27 and TRBJ1-4, with D hard to call. CDR1 is MNHEY, CDR2 SMNVEV, per germline (reference sequence). The CDR3 runs to 14 residues. Between the trimmed V and J ends, which lost 2 bases and 10 bases, there was a span of 14 bases. This chain's CDR3 is CASSLDGRVGKLFF. The CDR3 DNA reads as TGTGCCAGCAGTTTAGACGGCCGAGTAGGAAAACTGTTTTTT.

The rearrangement links TRBV6-1 to TRBJ2-3, with D maybe TRBD2 (6 bases). Trimming shortened V by 4 bases and J by 6 bases, and 11 bases separated the two germline ends. Germline-derived CDR1 and CDR2 are MNHNS and SASEGT. This CDR3 has 13 residues. For the CDR3, the DNA is TGTGCCAGCAGTGGGTGGGAGGCGGATACGCAGTATTTT. This codes for CASSGWEADTQYF.

The sample holds a few counts of this clone. The J gene is TRBJ2-1, the V gene TRBV7-8, with TRBD2 matching over 12 bases. The CDR3 runs to 15 residues. J lost 6 bases, V lost 8 bases, and 8 bases had no gene match. CDR1 and CDR2 from the germline V gene are SGHVS and FQNEAQ. CDR3 sequence: CASQETSGGLNEQFF. For the CDR3, the DNA is TGTGCCAGCCAAGAGACTAGCGGGGGCCTCAATGAGCAGTTCTTC. The whole variable domain, filled in from reference TRBV7-8 and TRBJ2-1, reads GAGVSQSPRYKVAKRGQDVALRCDPISGHVSLFWYQQALGQGPEFLTYFQNEAQLDKSGLPSDRFFAERPEGSVSTLKIQRTQQEDSAVYLCASQETSGGLNEQFFGPGTRLTVL.

The J gene is TRBJ1-4, the V gene TRBV5-6, with a possible D match to TRBD1 (5 bases). Trimming took off 1 base at V and 7 bases at J, with 17 bases between the two ends. The CDR3 sequence is 16 residues long. In germline, CDR1 is SGHDT, CDR2 YYEEEE. The CDR3 DNA sequence: TGTGCCAGCAGCTTGTGGGACCCCGGAAGGCGTGAAAAACTGTTTTTT. Encoded protein: CASSLWDPGRREKLFF.

The chain couples TRBV23-1 to TRBJ2-7, with a tentative D call TRBD1 (6 bases). TRBV23-1 is an open reading frame whose function is uncertain. V lost 4 bases to trimming and J lost 4 bases, with 23 bases between them. This CDR3 comprises 17 residues. The CDR3 region is CASSLLGDTPRAYEQYF. The CDR3 coding sequence is TGCGCCAGCAGTCTCCTCGGGGACACACCGAGGGCTTACGAGCAGTACTTC.